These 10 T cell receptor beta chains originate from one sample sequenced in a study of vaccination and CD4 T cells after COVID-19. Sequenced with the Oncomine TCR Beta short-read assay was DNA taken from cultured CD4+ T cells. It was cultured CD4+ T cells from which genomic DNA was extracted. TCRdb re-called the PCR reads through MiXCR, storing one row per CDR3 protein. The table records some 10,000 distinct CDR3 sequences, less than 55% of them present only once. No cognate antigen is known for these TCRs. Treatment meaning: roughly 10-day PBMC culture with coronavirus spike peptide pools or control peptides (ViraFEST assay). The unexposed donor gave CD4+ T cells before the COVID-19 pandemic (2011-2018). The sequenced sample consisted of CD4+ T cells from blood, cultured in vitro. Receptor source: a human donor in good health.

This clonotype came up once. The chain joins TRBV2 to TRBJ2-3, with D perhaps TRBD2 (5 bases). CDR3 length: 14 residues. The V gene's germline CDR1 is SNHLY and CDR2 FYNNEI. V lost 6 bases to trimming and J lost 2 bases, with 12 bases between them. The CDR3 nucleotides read TGTGCCAGCAGCCTCGGACTGGTCACAGATACGCAGTATTTT. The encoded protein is CASSLGLVTDTQYF.

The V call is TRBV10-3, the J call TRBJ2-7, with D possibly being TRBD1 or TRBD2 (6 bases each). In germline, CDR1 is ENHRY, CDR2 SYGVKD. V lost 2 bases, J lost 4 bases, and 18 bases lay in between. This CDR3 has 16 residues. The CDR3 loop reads CAISEATIGGRYEQYF. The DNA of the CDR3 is TGTGCCATCAGTGAGGCTACGATCGGGGGCCGGTACGAGCAGTACTTC.

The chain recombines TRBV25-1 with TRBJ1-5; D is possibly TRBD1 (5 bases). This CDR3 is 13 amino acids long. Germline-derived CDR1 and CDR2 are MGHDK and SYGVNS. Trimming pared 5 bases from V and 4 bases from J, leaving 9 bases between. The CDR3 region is CASSQSGNQPQHF. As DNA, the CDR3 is TGTGCCAGCAGTCAATCAGGGAATCAGCCCCAGCATTTT.

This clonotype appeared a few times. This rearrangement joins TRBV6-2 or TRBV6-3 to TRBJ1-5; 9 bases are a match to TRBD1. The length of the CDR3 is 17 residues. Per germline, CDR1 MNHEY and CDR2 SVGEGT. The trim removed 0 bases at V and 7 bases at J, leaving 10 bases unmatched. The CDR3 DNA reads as TGTGCCAGCAGTTACTCTGGGGGACAGGGACTGTGGCAGCCCCAGCATTTT. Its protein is CASSYSGGQGLWQPQHF.

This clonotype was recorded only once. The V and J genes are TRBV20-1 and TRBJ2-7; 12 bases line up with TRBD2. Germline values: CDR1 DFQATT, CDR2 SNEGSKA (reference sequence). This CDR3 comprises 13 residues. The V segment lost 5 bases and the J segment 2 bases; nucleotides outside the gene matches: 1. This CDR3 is CSASSGRAYEQYF. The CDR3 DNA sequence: TGCAGTGCTTCTAGCGGGAGGGCCTACGAGCAGTACTTC.

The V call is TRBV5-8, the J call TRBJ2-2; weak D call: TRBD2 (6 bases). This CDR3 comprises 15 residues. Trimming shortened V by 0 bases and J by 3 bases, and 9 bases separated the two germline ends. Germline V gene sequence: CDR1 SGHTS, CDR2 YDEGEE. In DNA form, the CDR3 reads TGTGCCAGCAGCTTGGATGGGGGGTACACCGGGGAGCTGTTTTTT. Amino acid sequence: CASSLDGGYTGELFF.

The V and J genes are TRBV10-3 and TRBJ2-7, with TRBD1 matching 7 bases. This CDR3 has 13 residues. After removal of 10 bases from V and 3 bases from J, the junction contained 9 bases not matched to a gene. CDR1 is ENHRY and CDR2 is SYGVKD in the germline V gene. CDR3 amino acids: CATDGSGGYEQYF. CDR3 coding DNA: TGTGCCACCGATGGGTCAGGGGGCTACGAGCAGTACTTC.

CDR3 in amino acids: CASSQTGASTDTQYF. The CDR3, as DNA: TGTGCCAGTAGCCAGACAGGGGCCAGCACAGATACGCAGTATTTT. The chain links TRBV19 to TRBJ2-3, with 8 bases identical to TRBD1. This CDR3 region has 15 residues. Germline CDR1 is LNHDA and CDR2 is SQIVND (reference sequence). V shed 6 bases and J 0 bases; nucleotides not matched to a gene: 5.

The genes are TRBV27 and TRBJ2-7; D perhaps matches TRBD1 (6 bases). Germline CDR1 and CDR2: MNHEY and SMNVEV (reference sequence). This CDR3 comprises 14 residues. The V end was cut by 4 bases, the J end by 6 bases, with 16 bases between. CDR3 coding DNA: TGTGCCAGCAGTTATGTGGGGGCACTGGGCGAGCAGTACTTC. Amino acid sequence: CASSYVGALGEQYF.

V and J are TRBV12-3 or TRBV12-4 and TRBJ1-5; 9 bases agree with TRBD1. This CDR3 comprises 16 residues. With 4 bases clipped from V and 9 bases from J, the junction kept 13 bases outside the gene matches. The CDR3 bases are TGTGCCAGCAGTTCAAGGACAGGGGCCCGGCATAGGCCCCAGCATTTT. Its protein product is CASSSRTGARHRPQHF.